These 18 T cell receptor beta chains came from one sample sequenced in a study of cytomegalovirus exposure and HLA in healthy donors. PCR employed 60 Vbeta and 13 Jbeta primers. The data were produced by immunoSEQ multiplex PCR, yet TCRdb's version contains in-frame clones alone and is incomplete. The table shows around 180,000 clones, with roughly 83% occurring only once. The sequenced material came from PBMCs. The receptors here all came from a woman between 50 and 59 years old in good health and CMV-seronegative.

This chain links TRBV28 with TRBJ2-2; the match to TRBD1 covers 10 bases. This CDR3 has 20 amino acids. V shed 6 bases and J 0 bases; nucleotides not matched to a gene: 16. CDR1 is MDHEN and CDR2 is SYDVKM in the germline V gene. The CDR3 loop is CASRTDTRGTGAPNTGELFF. The CDR3 DNA is TGTGCCAGCAGGACTGACACCCGGGGGACAGGGGCGCCGAACACCGGGGAGCTGTTTTTT.

This chain joins TRBV13 and TRBJ2-7; unclear D gene. Germline loops: CDR1 PRHDT, CDR2 FYEKMQ (reference sequence). This CDR3 contains 15 residues. Trimming left V 1 base short and J 6 bases short, with 16 bases between. The CDR3 DNA is TGTGCCAGCAGCTTAGTTCCTAGAATCGTGCCCGAGCAGTACTTC. Translated, it gives CASSLVPRIVPEQYF.

The genes are TRBV2 and TRBJ1-1, with a tentative D call TRBD1 (6 bases). The V end was cut by 2 bases, the J end by 10 bases, with 14 bases between. In germline, CDR1 is SNHLY, CDR2 FYNNEI. The length of the CDR3 is 13 residues. Here the CDR3 reads CASSERGARRAFF. For the CDR3, the DNA is TGTGCCAGCAGTGAACGGGGGGCCCGGCGAGCTTTCTTT.

The gene calls are TRBV7-2 and TRBJ2-1; a weak D match, TRBD2 (5 bases). The CDR3 consists of 13 residues. Trimming took off 5 bases at V and 16 bases at J, with 21 bases between the two ends. Looked up from germline, CDR1 is SGHTA and CDR2 is FQGNSA. DNA of the CDR3: TGTGCCAGCAGCCGGACTCCGGGCCCTAGCATTTTCTTC. The encoded protein is CASSRTPGPSIFF.

The chain couples TRBV5-1 to TRBJ2-5; possibly TRBD1 for D (5 bases). The J call may be incorrect, as the DNA end agrees better with TRBJ2-7. The CDR3 covers 14 residues. Germline V CDR1 and CDR2: SGHRS, YFSETQ. The CDR3: CASSLFTGSYEQYF. CDR3 DNA: TGCGCCAGCAGCTTGTTCACAGGATCCTACGAGCAGTACTTC.

The V call is TRBV19, the J call TRBJ1-1; 7 nucleotides line up with TRBD1. The CDR3 extends over 13 amino acids. Germline V gives CDR1 LNHDA, CDR2 SQIVND (reference sequence). V was pared by 5 bases and J by 9 bases, with 9 bases of the junction left unmatched. CDR3 coding DNA: TGTGCCAGTAGTCCTCAGGGGGTGGTGAAAGCTTTCTTT. Its protein is CASSPQGVVKAFF.

The CDR3 sequence is CASSLTGGREQYF. The CDR3 DNA is TGTGCCAGCAGCTTGACAGGGGGGCGCGAGCAGTACTTC. The chain has TRBV5-6 and TRBJ2-7; the match to TRBD1 covers 8 bases. The germline V gene has CDR1 SGHDT and CDR2 YYEEEE. V lost 1 base to trimming and J lost 6 bases; unmatched junction nucleotides: 3. The CDR3 is made up of 13 amino acids.

The V call is TRBV15, the J call TRBJ2-5; D perhaps matches TRBD1 (6 bases). CDR3 length equals 15 residues. Germline CDR1 and CDR2: LNHNV and YYDKDF (reference sequence). The germline V and J ends were trimmed by 1 base and 5 bases, with 14 bases remaining between them. The CDR3 loop reads CATSRATQGTETQYF. As DNA, the CDR3 is TGTGCCACCAGCAGAGCTACACAGGGTACGGAGACCCAGTACTTC.

The chain employs TRBV18 and TRBJ2-3, with a possible D match to TRBD1 (5 bases). Between the trimmed V and J ends, which lost 8 bases and 0 bases, there was a span of 15 bases. Germline CDR1 reads KGHSH; CDR2 reads LQKENI. This CDR3 is 15 amino acids long. The CDR3 bases are TGTGCCAGCAGTACTGGACAAACCAGCACAGATACGCAGTATTTT. Protein: CASSTGQTSTDTQYF.

The genes are TRBV5-6 and TRBJ1-2; 7 nucleotides align to TRBD1. Trimming cost V 3 bases and J 4 bases; bases outside gene matches: 6. Germline CDR1 and CDR2: SGHDT and YYEEEE. The CDR3 has 14 residues. CDR3 DNA: TGTGCCAGCAGCTCGATTGGGACAGCCTATGGCTACACCTTC. It encodes CASSSIGTAYGYTF.

This chain connects TRBV5-5 to TRBJ2-7; D not resolved. Trimming took 0 bases from V and 0 from J, leaving 7 bases between them. This CDR3 is built from 14 residues. Germline loops: CDR1 SGHKS, CDR2 YYEKEE (reference sequence). CDR3 nucleotide sequence: TGTGCCAGCAGCTTGGGACAACGCTCCTACGAGCAGTACTTC. As protein: CASSLGQRSYEQYF.

This rearrangement joins TRBV5-4 to TRBJ2-3, with TRBD2 identical over 11 bases. The CDR3 loop spans 16 amino acids. After removal of 0 bases from V and 3 bases from J, the junction contained 3 bases not matched to a gene. Germline-derived CDR1 and CDR2 are SGHNT and YYREEE (reference sequence). The CDR3 DNA reads TGTGCCAGCAGCTTGGCTCCTAGCGGGAGGACAGATACGCAGTATTTT. This codes for CASSLAPSGRTDTQYF.

The chain links TRBV7-8 to TRBJ1-4, with D maybe TRBD1 (5 bases). The CDR3 covers 18 residues. Between the trimmed V and J ends, which lost 3 bases and 4 bases, there was a span of 21 bases. Per germline, CDR1 SGHVS and CDR2 FQNEAQ. The DNA for the CDR3 is TGTGCCAGCAGCTTGTGGGGAAGGCAGGGAAATGATAATGAAAAACTGTTTTTT. This codes for CASSLWGRQGNDNEKLFF.

This rearrangement joins TRBV9 to TRBJ2-5, with a possible D match to TRBD1 (6 bases). The CDR3 loop spans 15 amino acids. From germline, CDR1 is SGDLS and CDR2 YYNGEE. V was shortened by 1 base and J by 6 bases, with 16 bases between the two germline ends. CDR3 in amino acids: CASSVSPAGAKTQYF. CDR3 DNA sequence: TGTGCCAGCAGCGTATCCCCAGCAGGGGCAAAGACCCAGTACTTC. Full variable domain (rest looked up from reference TRBV9 and TRBJ2-5): DSGVTQTPKHLITATGQRVTLRCSPRSGDLSVYWYQQSLDQGLQFLIQYYNGEERAKGNILERFSAQQFPDLHSELNLSSLELGDSALYFCASSVSPAGAKTQYFGPGTRLLVL.

In DNA form, the CDR3 reads TGTGCCAGCAGCTTCGGACAGATCAACACTGAAGCTTTCTTT. This translates into CASSFGQINTEAFF. The V and J genes are TRBV7-2 and TRBJ1-1, with D maybe TRBD1 (6 bases). The CDR3 totals 14 residues. Trimming pared 3 bases from V and 2 bases from J, leaving 10 bases between. Germline values: CDR1 SGHTA, CDR2 FQGNSA.

This sequence joins TRBV7-2 and TRBJ2-7; 7 bases are a match to TRBD2. V was pared by 5 bases and J by 0 bases, with 7 bases of the junction left unmatched. CDR3 length equals 15 residues. Germline V gene lookup returns CDR1 SGHTA and CDR2 FQGNSA. The CDR3 nucleotides are TGTGCCAGCAGCACATCGGGCGGGAGCTCCTACGAGCAGTACTTC. This codes for CASSTSGGSSYEQYF. Together with reference TRBV7-2 and TRBJ2-7, the CDR3 gives the full variable domain: GAGVSQSPSNKVTEKGKDVELRCDPISGHTALYWYRQSLGQGLEFLIYFQGNSAPDKSGLPSDRFSAERTGGSVSTLTIQRTQQEDSAVYLCASSTSGGSSYEQYFGPGTRLTVT.

J is TRBJ2-3 and V is TRBV11-2; 8 nucleotides match TRBD1. J lost 6 bases, V lost 0 bases, and 5 bases had no gene match. This CDR3 contains 15 residues. Germline loops: CDR1 SGHAT, CDR2 FQNNGV. The CDR3 DNA sequence: TGTGCCAGCAGCTTAGATCAGGGGGCGAGGGATACGCAGTATTTT. Amino acids: CASSLDQGARDTQYF.

The rearrangement links TRBV6-6 to TRBJ1-2; TRBD1 might be the D (6 bases). CDR3 length equals 15 residues. Germline-derived CDR1 and CDR2 are MNHNY and SVGAGI (reference sequence). Trimming removed 5 bases from V and 4 bases from J, with 17 bases in between. The CDR3 nucleotides read TGTGCCAGCAGTGCGGACAGACGAGACGCCTATGGCTACACCTTC. It translates to CASSADRRDAYGYTF.